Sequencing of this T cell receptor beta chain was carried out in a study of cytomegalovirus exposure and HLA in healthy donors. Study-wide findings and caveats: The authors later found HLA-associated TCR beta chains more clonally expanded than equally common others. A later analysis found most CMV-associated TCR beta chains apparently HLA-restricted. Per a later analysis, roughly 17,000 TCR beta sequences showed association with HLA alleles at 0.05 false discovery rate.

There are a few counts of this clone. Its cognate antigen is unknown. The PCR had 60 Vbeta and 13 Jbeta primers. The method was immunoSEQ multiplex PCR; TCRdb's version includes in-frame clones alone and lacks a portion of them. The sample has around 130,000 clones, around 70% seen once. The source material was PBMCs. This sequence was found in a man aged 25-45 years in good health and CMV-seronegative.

The chain's CDR3 is CASSYRVAGVYNEQFF. In DNA, the CDR3 is TGTGCCAGCAGTTACAGGGTAGCGGGGGTATACAATGAGCAGTTCTTC. The chain links TRBV6-5 to TRBJ2-1, with 9 bases matching TRBD2. This CDR3 spans 16 amino acids. Germline lookup yields CDR1 MNHEY and CDR2 SVGAGI. With V trimmed by 2 bases and J by 4 bases, 6 bases remained unmatched.